The 22 T cell receptor beta chains below come from one sample, sequenced in a study of control samples from healthy donors and cancer patients. Clones were read by immunoSEQ multiplex PCR, and TCRdb kept only the in-frame ones, dropping some. The table records some 150,000 clones, 91% of them present only once. The sample was blood. These receptors were taken from a man between 18 and 29 years old in good health.

The V gene is TRBV27, the J gene TRBJ1-5; D uncertain. In germline, CDR1 is MNHEY, CDR2 SMNVEV (reference sequence). The length of the CDR3 is 14 residues. The V and J ends lost 8 bases and 0 bases respectively, with 11 bases between them. The DNA for the CDR3 is TGTGCCAGCGGGATCGGGTATAGCAATCAGCCCCAGCATTTT. Its translation is CASGIGYSNQPQHF.

This clone was recorded only once. This chain links TRBV6-2 or TRBV6-3 with TRBJ1-3; no clear D. Trimming cost V 2 bases and J 0 bases, with 8 bases left between them. CDR3 length: 15 residues. Germline V gene sequence: CDR1 MNHEY, CDR2 SVGEGT. The CDR3 spells CASSYPADSGNTIYF. The CDR3 bases are TGTGCCAGCAGTTACCCTGCAGACTCTGGAAACACCATATATTTT.

This chain uses TRBV2 with TRBJ1-4, with a weak D call TRBD1 (5 bases). The CDR3 has 16 residues. CDR1 is SNHLY and CDR2 is FYNNEI in the germline V gene. Trimming took 6 bases from V and 6 from J, leaving 20 bases between them. CDR3 loop: CASRSQGLIVHEKLFF. For the CDR3, the DNA is TGTGCCAGCAGAAGCCAGGGTTTAATAGTACATGAAAAACTGTTTTTT. The entire variable domain, with the rest obtained from reference TRBV2 and TRBJ1-4, is as follows: EPEVTQTPSHQVTQMGQEVILRCVPISNHLYFYWYRQILGQKVEFLVSFYNNEISEKSEIFDDQFSVERPDGSNFTLKIRSTKLEDSAMYFCASRSQGLIVHEKLFFGSGTQLSVL.

In DNA, the CDR3 is TGTGCCAGCAGTGAGGATGGCGACAGCGGGGGGGAGGGTGAGCAGTTCTTC. It translates to CASSEDGDSGGEGEQFF. The chain uses TRBV6-4 and TRBJ2-1; 10 nucleotides match TRBD2. CDR3 length equals 17 residues. Germline lookup yields CDR1 MRHNA and CDR2 SNTAGT. J gave up 9 bases and V 3 bases, and 14 bases lay outside the gene matches.

This sequence joins TRBV19 and TRBJ2-7; tentatively, D is TRBD1 or TRBD2 (5 bases each). The CDR3 covers 13 residues. CDR1 is LNHDA and CDR2 is SQIVND in the germline V gene (reference sequence). The ends were cut back, 5 bases at V and 3 bases at J, with 11 bases in the middle. The CDR3, as DNA: TGTGCCAGTAGTCCGGGACCCATCTACGAGCAGTACTTC. Protein product: CASSPGPIYEQYF.

The DNA of the CDR3 is TGTGCCAGCAGGGAGGCCGGAAACACCATATATTTT. It is translated as CASREAGNTIYF. The chain carries TRBV2 and TRBJ1-3; D gene ambiguous. With 6 bases removed from V and 4 bases from J, the gap between germline ends came to 7 bases. The CDR3 sequence is 12 residues long. Germline V gives CDR1 SNHLY, CDR2 FYNNEI.

This sequence joins TRBV5-4 and TRBJ1-1; D might be TRBD1 (5 bases). Trimming cost V 3 bases and J 1 base, with 13 bases left between them. Germline V gene lookup returns CDR1 SGHNT and CDR2 YYREEE (reference sequence). CDR3 length: 15 residues. The chain's CDR3 is CASSWDGRPNTEAFF. The CDR3 coding sequence is TGTGCCAGCAGCTGGGACGGCCGCCCGAACACTGAAGCTTTCTTT.

V is TRBV5-1 and J is TRBJ1-2; perhaps TRBD1 as D (6 bases). The V end was cut by 9 bases, the J end by 2 bases, with 14 bases between. This CDR3 region has 13 residues. CDR1 and CDR2 (germline): SGHRS, YFSETQ. As DNA, the CDR3 is TGCGCCACACGACAGGAAACGAACTATGGCTACACCTTC. This translates into CATRQETNYGYTF. Complete variable domain (other parts from reference TRBV5-1 and TRBJ1-2): KAGVTQTPRYLIKTRGQQVTLSCSPISGHRSVSWYQQTPGQGLQFLFEYFSETQRNKGNFPGRFSGRQFSNSRSEMNVSTLELGDSALYLCATRQETNYGYTFGSGTRLTVV.

This chain connects TRBV24-1 to TRBJ1-2; D unresolved. Trimming removed 6 bases from V and 4 bases from J, with 14 bases in between. Germline V gene data show CDR1 as KGHDR and CDR2 as SFDVKD. The CDR3 totals 14 residues. The CDR3: CATSPSSKSYGYTF. CDR3 DNA sequence: TGTGCCACCAGTCCGTCCTCAAAAAGCTATGGCTACACCTTC.

The gene calls are TRBV7-2 and TRBJ2-7, with 11 bases matching TRBD1. CDR1 is SGHTA, CDR2 FQGNSA, per germline. V shed 5 bases and J 3 bases; nucleotides not matched to a gene: 6. CDR3 length equals 15 residues. CDR3 amino acids: CASSKTGTGGYEQYF. The DNA for the CDR3 is TGTGCCAGCAGCAAGACCGGGACAGGGGGCTACGAGCAGTACTTC.

This clone was picked up one time. The chain uses TRBV30 and TRBJ1-1; the D is unclear. The V and J ends lost 1 base and 11 bases respectively, with 11 bases between them. CDR3 size: 11 residues. Germline CDR1 is GTSNPN and CDR2 is SVGIG (reference sequence). The CDR3 DNA reads TGTGCCTGGAGTGAAGGGAGGTGGGCTTTCTTT. This translates into CAWSEGRWAFF.

This clone was seen at least ten times. This chain links TRBV7-9 with TRBJ2-1; D remains ambiguous. V dropped 6 bases and J dropped 6 bases, with 18 bases sitting between them. The CDR3 length is 15 residues. The germline CDR1 and CDR2 sequences are SEHNR and FQNEAQ (reference sequence). CDR3 amino acids: CASSPQLAATNEQFF. The DNA for the CDR3 is TGTGCCAGCAGTCCCCAACTGGCGGCGACCAATGAGCAGTTCTTC.

This chain joins TRBV24-1 and TRBJ1-3; TRBD1 agrees at 9 bases. The CDR3 length is 15 residues. In germline, CDR1 is KGHDR, CDR2 SFDVKD. V was pared by 4 bases and J by 3 bases, with 3 bases of the junction left unmatched. The CDR3 coding sequence is TGTGCCACCAGTGACCGGGACAGGGATGGAAACACCATATATTTT. This sequence encodes CATSDRDRDGNTIYF.

The V gene is TRBV7-9, the J gene TRBJ1-2; D not certain. The CDR3 is 12 amino acids. Germline-derived CDR1 and CDR2 are SEHNR and FQNEAQ (reference sequence). Between the trimmed V and J ends, which lost 7 bases and 4 bases, there was a span of 10 bases. The CDR3 protein is CASTPVGYGYTF. CDR3 sequence (DNA): TGTGCCAGCACCCCGGTGGGCTATGGCTACACCTTC.

This chain links TRBV7-2 with TRBJ1-5; TRBD1 might be the D (5 bases). Trimming took off 1 base at V and 9 bases at J, with 13 bases between the two ends. The CDR3 is 14 residues long. Germline CDR1 SGHTA, CDR2 FQGNSA. The CDR3, as DNA: TGTGCCAGCAGCTTAGTAGGGACGGTTTCGCCCCAGCATTTT. Translated: CASSLVGTVSPQHF. Full variable domain (rest looked up from reference TRBV7-2 and TRBJ1-5): GAGVSQSPSNKVTEKGKDVELRCDPISGHTALYWYRQSLGQGLEFLIYFQGNSAPDKSGLPSDRFSAERTGGSVSTLTIQRTQQEDSAVYLCASSLVGTVSPQHFGDGTRLSIL.

The V gene is TRBV9, the J gene TRBJ2-7, with 9 bases aligning to TRBD1. CDR1 SGDLS and CDR2 YYNGEE come from the germline V gene. The CDR3 covers 14 residues. V gave up 0 bases and J gave up 4 bases; unmatched junction bases: 2. The CDR3 protein is CASSVGDRVYEQYF. For the CDR3, the DNA is TGTGCCAGCAGCGTAGGGGACAGGGTATACGAGCAGTACTTC.

The chain links TRBV2 to TRBJ1-4, with no clear D. CDR1 and CDR2 from the germline V gene are SNHLY and FYNNEI. Trimming stripped 3 bases from V and 0 bases from J, with 8 bases between. This CDR3 spans 15 amino acids. This chain's CDR3 is CASSEADATNEKLFF. The CDR3 bases are TGTGCCAGCAGTGAGGCGGATGCAACTAATGAAAAACTGTTTTTT. Full variable domain (missing parts from reference TRBV2 and TRBJ1-4): EPEVTQTPSHQVTQMGQEVILRCVPISNHLYFYWYRQILGQKVEFLVSFYNNEISEKSEIFDDQFSVERPDGSNFTLKIRSTKLEDSAMYFCASSEADATNEKLFFGSGTQLSVL.

The chain has TRBV18 and TRBJ1-2; a weak D match, TRBD1 (5 bases). V lost 3 bases and J lost 2, with 10 bases in between. CDR1 is KGHSH, CDR2 LQKENI, per germline. The CDR3 is 14 residues long. Here the CDR3 reads CASSPAGANYGYTF. The CDR3 region has the DNA TGTGCCAGCTCACCTGCCGGGGCCAACTATGGCTACACCTTC. Based on the CDR3 plus reference TRBV18 and TRBJ1-2, the full variable domain is NAGVMQNPRHLVRRRGQEARLRCSPMKGHSHVYWYRQLPEEGLKFMVYLQKENIIDESGMPKERFSAEFPKEGPSILRIQQVVRGDSAAYFCASSPAGANYGYTFGSGTRLTVV.

CDR3 protein: CASSLEGWNEQFF. In nucleotides, the CDR3 is TGTGCCAGCAGCTTAGAGGGGTGGAATGAGCAGTTCTTC. V is TRBV7-9 and J is TRBJ2-1; weak D call: TRBD1 (5 bases). Germline assignment: CDR1 SEHNR and CDR2 FQNEAQ (reference sequence). V lost 1 base and J lost 7, with 8 bases in between. CDR3 length: 13 amino acids.

This CDR3 reads CASHQEGDAEAFF. CDR3 coding DNA: TGTGCCAGTCACCAGGAGGGGGATGCTGAAGCTTTCTTT. This sequence joins TRBV7-9 and TRBJ1-1; D possibly corresponds to TRBD1 (6 bases). CDR1 is SEHNR, CDR2 FQNEAQ, per germline (reference sequence). This CDR3 contains 13 residues. The V end lost 9 bases, the J end lost 6 bases, and 17 bases lay between the germline ends.

This chain joins TRBV14 and TRBJ2-3, with 9 nucleotides matching TRBD2. V was pared by 0 bases and J by 6 bases, with 13 bases of the junction left unmatched. Looked up from germline, CDR1 is SGHDN and CDR2 is FVKESK. The CDR3 spans 18 residues. CDR3 DNA sequence: TGTGCCAGCAGCCAAGATCTGTTCGCTAGCGGGGCCCGGGATACGCAGTATTTT. The encoded protein is CASSQDLFASGARDTQYF.

The chain recombines TRBV7-3 with TRBJ2-7, with D uncertain. This CDR3 has 17 amino acids. From germline, CDR1 is SGHTA and CDR2 FQGTGA. The ends were cut back, 0 bases at V and 5 bases at J, with 20 bases in the middle. CDR3 region: CASSLTGSGILGDEQYF. The CDR3 DNA follows: TGTGCCAGCAGCTTAACGGGCTCCGGTATCCTGGGTGACGAGCAGTACTTC.